Below are 26 T cell receptor beta chains sequenced from a single sample in a study of a mutant IDH1 vaccine in newly diagnosed glioma. Their cognate antigens are unknown. Sequenced by immunoSEQ multiplex PCR; TCRdb stores in-frame clones only, minus some. This table holds tens of thousands of clones, 70% to 90% found once. The time point: week 47, end of study. Each dose of the vaccine consisted of 300 ug of mutant IDH1 20-mer peptide, with topical imiquimod. This sample comprised PBMCs, obtained from a glioma patient whose treatment included an IDH1 peptide vaccine. The receptor source for this set is a man between 35 and 55 years old with glioma.

The chain links TRBV6-5 to TRBJ1-2, with D perhaps TRBD1 (6 bases). Trimming shortened V by 3 bases and J by 7 bases, and 12 bases separated the two germline ends. CDR1 is MNHEY, CDR2 SVGAGI, per germline. The CDR3 contains 13 residues. In DNA, the CDR3 is TGTGCCAGCAGTTATGGGGGGGGCGGTGGCTACACCTTC. The encoded protein is CASSYGGGGGYTF.

The chain has TRBV11-2 and TRBJ1-6; no clear D. There are 14 residues in the CDR3. Trimming pared 1 base from V and 6 bases from J, leaving 7 bases between. Germline lookup yields CDR1 SGHAT and CDR2 FQNNGV. This CDR3 reads CASSLGSGNSPLHF. Here the CDR3 DNA reads TGTGCCAGCAGCTTAGGGTCCGGTAATTCACCCCTCCACTTT.

This clone was found once. The chain joins TRBV5-4 to TRBJ2-3; D is uncertain. The CDR3 is 14 amino acids. V was cut by 9 bases and J by 2 bases, with 16 bases left in between. From germline, CDR1 is SGHNT and CDR2 YYREEE (reference sequence). The CDR3 loop is CATKHEINTDTQYF. In nucleotides, the CDR3 is TGTGCCACCAAACACGAGATAAACACAGATACGCAGTATTTT.

The V gene is TRBV10-3, the J gene TRBJ2-7, with 8 bases identical to TRBD1. V shed 3 bases and J 5 bases; nucleotides not matched to a gene: 6. The CDR3 is made up of 14 amino acids. Germline V CDR1 and CDR2: ENHRY, SYGVKD. The CDR3 here is CAISENRGSHEQYF. The CDR3 DNA reads TGTGCCATCAGTGAAAACAGGGGGAGCCACGAGCAGTACTTC.

This clone was seen a handful of times. The rearrangement joins TRBV4-3 to TRBJ2-2, with no clear D. Germline V lookup: CDR1 LGHNA, CDR2 YSLEER. Trimming shortened V by 3 bases and J by 3 bases, and 2 bases separated the two germline ends. This CDR3 has 12 amino acids. The DNA of the CDR3 is TGCGCCAGCAGCCATGACACCGGGGAGCTGTTTTTT. This gives the protein CASSHDTGELFF.

The V gene is TRBV7-8, the J gene TRBJ1-5; D remains ambiguous. The CDR3 length is 12 residues. Germline lookup yields CDR1 SGHVS and CDR2 FQNEAQ. V gave up 5 bases and J gave up 11 bases, with 13 bases separating them. In DNA form, the CDR3 reads TGTGCCAGCAGCACCGGACTCGAGTCCCAGCATTTT. As protein: CASSTGLESQHF. Full variable domain (remainder filled in from reference TRBV7-8 and TRBJ1-5): GAGVSQSPRYKVAKRGQDVALRCDPISGHVSLFWYQQALGQGPEFLTYFQNEAQLDKSGLPSDRFFAERPEGSVSTLKIQRTQQEDSAVYLCASSTGLESQHFGDGTRLSIL.

This clone appeared once. Additional DNA sequences in this sample encode the identical CDR3. The CDR3 region has the DNA TGTGCCAGCAGCTTAAAGGAGACCCAGTACTTC. Translating gives CASSLKETQYF. V gene TRBV7-2 combines with J gene TRBJ2-5; D unclear. CDR1 is SGHTA, CDR2 FQGNSA, per germline. The ends were cut back, 2 bases at V and 5 bases at J, with 3 bases in the middle. The CDR3 loop spans 11 amino acids.

J is TRBJ1-2 and V is TRBV5-6; the match to TRBD1 covers 8 bases. The CDR3 loop spans 14 amino acids. V gave up 4 bases and J gave up 5 bases; unmatched junction bases: 7. Germline V gene data show CDR1 as SGHDT and CDR2 as YYEEEE. The CDR3 coding sequence is TGTGCCAGCAGCCCCGGACAGGGAGGGTATGGCTACACCTTC. Translation: CASSPGQGGYGYTF.

This chain connects TRBV2 to TRBJ2-2; 10 positions match TRBD1. V shed 6 bases and J 3 bases; nucleotides not matched to a gene: 7. The CDR3 loop spans 16 amino acids. Germline lookup yields CDR1 SNHLY and CDR2 FYNNEI. CDR3 sequence (DNA): TGTGCCAGCAGCCGGGACAGGGGACAGTACACCGGGGAGCTGTTTTTT. Its protein product is CASSRDRGQYTGELFF.

DNA for the CDR3: TGTGCCAGCAGGGGATTTGGACAGGGGGCGGTCCACGAGCAGTACTTC. It encodes CASRGFGQGAVHEQYF. This chain uses TRBV2 with TRBJ2-7; 11 bases are a match to TRBD1. The length of the CDR3 is 16 residues. Trimming at V came to 6 bases and at J to 5 bases, leaving 12 bases not matched to a gene. CDR1 SNHLY and CDR2 FYNNEI come from the germline V gene.

This clone turned up a few times. V is TRBV19 and J is TRBJ1-2; D is unresolved. Germline CDR1 reads LNHDA; CDR2 reads SQIVND (reference sequence). The CDR3 extends over 12 amino acids. Trimming stripped 11 bases from V and 8 bases from J, with 18 bases between. In DNA form, the CDR3 reads TGTGCCTCCTCGACTGAGCCTCGGGGCTACACCTTC. Translated: CASSTEPRGYTF.

CDR3 sequence: CASSYTGGWTEAFF. In DNA, the CDR3 is TGTGCCAGCAGCTACACAGGGGGCTGGACTGAAGCTTTCTTT. J is TRBJ1-1 and V is TRBV7-2; TRBD1 matches at 9 bases. Germline V gene lookup returns CDR1 SGHTA and CDR2 FQGNSA. The CDR3 is made up of 14 amino acids. Trimming removed 4 bases from V and 5 bases from J; junction bases left unmatched: 5.

This clone has a handful of counts. The chain is built from TRBV18 and TRBJ1-1, with 9 bases fitting TRBD1. V was clipped by 4 bases and J by 8 bases; unmatched bases: 2. Germline values: CDR1 KGHSH, CDR2 LQKENI. This CDR3 spans 12 amino acids. Here the CDR3 reads CASSRDREEAFF. CDR3 in DNA: TGTGCCAGCTCACGGGACAGGGAGGAAGCTTTCTTT.

CDR3 in DNA: TGCGCCAGCAGCTTGGCAGGGGGTCGCGAGACCCAGTACTTC. Amino acid sequence: CASSLAGGRETQYF. The gene calls are TRBV5-1 and TRBJ2-5; 7 bases match TRBD1. Germline V lookup: CDR1 SGHRS, CDR2 YFSETQ. With 0 bases clipped from V and 5 bases from J, the junction kept 4 bases outside the gene matches. The CDR3 totals 14 residues.

A few counts support this clone. The chain couples TRBV14 to TRBJ1-1; D unclear. Germline V gene lookup returns CDR1 SGHDN and CDR2 FVKESK. V was pared by 1 base and J by 1 base, with 10 bases between. This CDR3 is built from 15 residues. The CDR3 spells CASSQVMVPNTEAFF. Written as DNA, the CDR3 is TGTGCCAGCAGCCAAGTCATGGTTCCGAACACTGAAGCTTTCTTT.

The genes are TRBV5-4 and TRBJ2-2; TRBD1 matches at 9 bases. Germline V gene data show CDR1 as SGHNT and CDR2 as YYREEE (reference sequence). The CDR3 is 18 amino acids. The V and J ends lost 3 bases and 3 bases, in that order; junction bases with no gene match: 12. The CDR3 DNA reads as TGTGCCAGCAGCTATGGGCCGGGACAGGGATACGACACCGGGGAGCTGTTTTTT. Protein: CASSYGPGQGYDTGELFF.

This chain joins TRBV6-5 and TRBJ2-7, with TRBD2 matching over 11 bases. Per germline, CDR1 MNHEY and CDR2 SVGAGI. V lost 5 bases to trimming and J lost 4 bases; unmatched junction nucleotides: 7. The CDR3 totals 15 residues. DNA of the CDR3: TGTGCCAGCAGTCGTAGCGGGGGGGCCCCTTACGAGCAGTACTTC. Translating gives CASSRSGGAPYEQYF.

This clone was seen once. This chain connects TRBV4-2 to TRBJ1-6, with 11 nucleotides matching TRBD1. This CDR3 comprises 15 residues. J lost 10 bases, V lost 2 bases, and 4 bases had no gene match. Germline CDR1 and CDR2: LGHNA and YNFKEQ. CDR3 residues: CASSQKDRGQSPLHF. The CDR3 region has the DNA TGTGCCAGCAGCCAAAAGGACAGGGGGCAATCACCCCTCCACTTT.

The J gene is TRBJ2-5, the V gene TRBV6-5; D uncertain. The DNA end is more similar to TRBJ2-7, so the J call may be wrong. In germline, CDR1 is MNHEY, CDR2 SVGAGI. This CDR3 has 14 residues. CDR3 DNA: TGTGCCAGCAGTTACGGCATGAGCTCCTACGAGCAGTACTTC. This translates into CASSYGMSSYEQYF.

In its sample, this clone is medium-sized. Other DNA sequences from this sample encode an identical CDR3 as well. The V gene is TRBV7-9, the J gene TRBJ2-7; possibly TRBD1 or TRBD2 for D (5 bases each). Deletions cut 8 bases from V and 1 base from J, with 9 bases between. CDR3 size: 12 residues. Germline V gene data show CDR1 as SEHNR and CDR2 as FQNEAQ (reference sequence). The CDR3 is CASGDGSYEQYF. The DNA for the CDR3 is TGTGCCAGCGGGGACGGTTCCTACGAGCAGTACTTC.

The chain recombines TRBV11-2 with TRBJ2-7, with D unclear. The CDR3 is 13 amino acids. CDR1 is SGHAT, CDR2 FQNNGV, per germline. V was cut by 1 base and J by 5 bases, with 9 bases left in between. CDR3 residues: CASSLVGYHEQYF. The DNA of the CDR3 is TGTGCCAGCAGCTTAGTAGGGTACCACGAGCAGTACTTC.

The chain employs TRBV5-4 and TRBJ2-5; D ambiguous. Trimming cost V 0 bases and J 9 bases, with 12 bases left between them. CDR3 length equals 13 residues. Germline-derived CDR1 and CDR2 are SGHNT and YYREEE (reference sequence). The DNA for the CDR3 is TGTGCCAGCAGCTTGGTCCGAGTCGAGGCCCAGTACTTC. This translates into CASSLVRVEAQYF.

The rearrangement links TRBV28 to TRBJ1-4, with 9 bases lining up with TRBD1. The trim removed 8 bases at V and 7 bases at J, leaving 17 bases unmatched. CDR3 length: 17 amino acids. Per the germline V gene, CDR1 is MDHEN and CDR2 is SYDVKM. CDR3 bases: TGTGCCAGCCGATCTCCCTGGGGTGGGACAGGGACTGAAAAACTGTTTTTT. Residues: CASRSPWGGTGTEKLFF.

The chain carries TRBV11-2 and TRBJ2-1, with 10 bases matching TRBD2. Per the germline V gene, CDR1 is SGHAT and CDR2 is FQNNGV. The CDR3 length is 15 residues. V lost 3 bases and J lost 8; bases outside the gene matches: 7. The CDR3 loop reads CASSLVGTSVDEQFF. The CDR3 DNA reads as TGTGCCAGCAGCTTGGTTGGGACTAGCGTCGATGAGCAGTTCTTC.

CDR3 DNA sequence: TGTGCCAGCAGCCCCGGGACTTACCAAGAGACCCAGTACTTC. Its translation is CASSPGTYQETQYF. The rearrangement links TRBV7-2 to TRBJ2-5; a weak D match, TRBD2 (6 bases). Trimming removed 5 bases from V and 0 bases from J, with 10 bases in between. This CDR3 has 14 residues. CDR1 is SGHTA and CDR2 is FQGNSA in the germline V gene. The full variable domain, rest sourced from reference TRBV7-2 and TRBJ2-5, is GAGVSQSPSNKVTEKGKDVELRCDPISGHTALYWYRQSLGQGLEFLIYFQGNSAPDKSGLPSDRFSAERTGGSVSTLTIQRTQQEDSAVYLCASSPGTYQETQYFGPGTRLLVL.

The CDR3, as DNA: TGTGCCAGCAGCTTGGGACTAGCGGGAGGGCCGACCTACGAGCAGTACTTC. Its translation: CASSLGLAGGPTYEQYF. This chain joins TRBV7-2 and TRBJ2-7; 16 positions match TRBD2. The trim removed 3 bases at V and 2 bases at J, leaving 4 bases unmatched. The CDR3 sequence is 17 residues long. Looked up from germline, CDR1 is SGHTA and CDR2 is FQGNSA.